This T cell receptor beta chain was sequenced during a study of blood T cell repertoires in COVID-19. Per the original methods: Reference gene primer amplification gave estimated nucleated cell counts. TCRdb's table, derived via immunoSEQ multiplex PCR, lists solely in-frame clones and lacks some. The V and J calls and the clone size are those of that table, but D and trimming were determined from the DNA. The sample lists 150,000 to 200,000 clones; approximately 88% were seen once. This clone was observed once. The CDR3 contains 14 residues. Trimming cost V 5 bases and J 0 bases, with 11 bases left between them. The germline gives CDR1 SGHRS, CDR2 YFSETQ.

Sequenced: peripheral blood. This TCR derives from a woman between 25 and 40 years old with acute or convalescent COVID-19. The V gene is TRBV5-1, the J gene TRBJ1-1; D uncertain. CDR3 bases: TGCGCCAGCAGATTCGTCCAGATGAACACTGAAGCTTTCTTT. Protein product: CASRFVQMNTEAFF.